A selection of T cell receptor beta chains follows, all from one sample in a study of blood T cell repertoires in COVID-19. Produced via immunoSEQ multiplex PCR; TCRdb's table is partial and in-frame only. This sample has some 200,000 clones, with 70% to 90% found just once. The sequenced material came from peripheral blood. Receptors were obtained from a man aged 35 to 55 with active or convalescent COVID-19. The CDR3 runs from the conserved cysteine through the conserved F or W. The D gene is left open where the match is weak. Clone size is stated in some rows and not others, as once, few, many or a class when expanded.

d_call: TRBD2
v_call: TRBV29-1
j_call: TRBJ2-7
clone_size: NA
cdr3_aa: CSAGTSGLYEQYF
cdr3_nt: TGCAGCGCCGGGACTAGCGGACTCTACGAGCAGTACTTC

d_call: NA
v_call: TRBV2
j_call: TRBJ1-3
clone_size: NA
cdr3_aa: CASSVVHPEGGNTIYF
cdr3_nt: TGTGCCAGCAGTGTAGTGCATCCCGAGGGTGGAAACACCATATATTTT

d_call: NA
v_call: TRBV6-6
j_call: TRBJ1-5
clone_size: NA
cdr3_aa: CASSPTGGQPQHF
cdr3_nt: TGTGCCAGCAGCCCCACCGGCGGGCAGCCCCAGCATTTT

d_call: NA
v_call: TRBV7-2
j_call: TRBJ1-3
clone_size: NA
cdr3_aa: CASSLGGSSGNTIYF
cdr3_nt: TGTGCCAGCAGCTTAGGGGGCAGCTCTGGAAACACCATATATTTT

d_call: NA
v_call: TRBV6-5
j_call: TRBJ1-2
clone_size: NA
cdr3_aa: CASSYFPGQDKGYTF
cdr3_nt: TGTGCCAGCAGTTACTTCCCAGGGCAGGACAAAGGCTACACCTTC

d_call: NA
v_call: TRBV18
j_call: TRBJ1-4
clone_size: NA
cdr3_aa: CASSQTATNEKLFF
cdr3_nt: TGTGCCAGCTCACAGACAGCAACTAATGAAAAACTGTTTTTT

d_call: NA
v_call: TRBV7-2
j_call: TRBJ2-6
clone_size: NA
cdr3_aa: CASRTGGVGANVLTF
cdr3_nt: TGTGCCAGCAGGACGGGCGGGGTTGGGGCCAACGTCCTGACTTTC

d_call: NA
v_call: TRBV19
j_call: TRBJ1-4
clone_size: NA
cdr3_aa: CASSGRTALNEKLFF
cdr3_nt: TGTGCCAGTAGTGGGCGGACAGCGCTTAATGAAAAACTGTTTTTT

d_call: TRBD1
v_call: TRBV4-1
j_call: TRBJ1-1
clone_size: NA
cdr3_aa: CASKGQGSTEAFF
cdr3_nt: TGCGCCAGCAAGGGACAGGGTAGCACTGAAGCTTTCTTT

d_call: TRBD1
v_call: TRBV28
j_call: TRBJ1-2
clone_size: NA
cdr3_aa: CASSWGTEAGGYTF
cdr3_nt: TGTGCCAGCAGCTGGGGGACAGAGGCCGGTGGCTACACCTTC

d_call: NA
v_call: TRBV9
j_call: TRBJ1-6
clone_size: NA
cdr3_aa: CASSVGGEVSPLHF
cdr3_nt: TGTGCCAGCAGCGTAGGAGGGGAGGTTTCACCCCTCCACTTT

d_call: NA
v_call: TRBV29-1
j_call: TRBJ1-4
clone_size: NA
cdr3_aa: CSVGSWSTNEKLFF
cdr3_nt: TGCAGCGTTGGCTCATGGAGCACTAATGAAAAACTGTTTTTT

d_call: NA
v_call: TRBV5-4
j_call: TRBJ2-2
clone_size: NA
cdr3_aa: CASSSGSGELFF
cdr3_nt: TGTGCCAGCAGTTCAGGGTCCGGGGAGCTGTTTTTT

d_call: TRBD1
v_call: TRBV9
j_call: TRBJ1-5
clone_size: NA
cdr3_aa: CASSLTGDVYQPQHF
cdr3_nt: TGTGCCAGCAGCCTTACAGGGGATGTATATCAGCCCCAGCATTTT

d_call: NA
v_call: TRBV19
j_call: TRBJ1-5
clone_size: NA
cdr3_aa: CASSNWGGNQPQHF
cdr3_nt: TGTGCCAGTAGTAATTGGGGAGGCAATCAGCCCCAGCATTTT

d_call: TRBD1
v_call: TRBV5-4
j_call: TRBJ2-6
clone_size: NA
cdr3_aa: CASSLGQGAPTGANVLTF
cdr3_nt: TGTGCCAGCAGCTTGGGACAGGGGGCGCCAACTGGGGCCAACGTCCTGACTTTC

d_call: NA
v_call: TRBV7-2
j_call: TRBJ2-1
clone_size: NA
cdr3_aa: CASSLGRGSSYNEQFF
cdr3_nt: TGTGCCAGCAGCTTAGGTAGGGGGAGCTCCTACAATGAGCAGTTCTTC

d_call: TRBD1
v_call: TRBV6-5
j_call: TRBJ2-3
clone_size: NA
cdr3_aa: CASTRDRVLTDTQYF
cdr3_nt: TGTGCCAGCACCCGAGACAGGGTCTTGACAGATACGCAGTATTTT

d_call: TRBD1
v_call: TRBV9
j_call: TRBJ2-1
clone_size: once
cdr3_aa: CASSVGQGRGEQFF
cdr3_nt: TGTGCCAGCAGCGTAGGACAGGGTCGAGGTGAGCAGTTCTTC

d_call: NA
v_call: TRBV5-1
j_call: TRBJ2-5
clone_size: NA
cdr3_aa: CASSLDRGIGETQYF
cdr3_nt: TGCGCCAGCAGCTTGGATAGGGGGATAGGAGAGACCCAGTACTTC

d_call: TRBD1
v_call: TRBV19
j_call: TRBJ1-4
clone_size: NA
cdr3_aa: CASSVRTTGGRMSLFF
cdr3_nt: TGTGCCAGTAGTGTGCGTACTACAGGGGGACGTATGAGTCTGTTTTTT

d_call: NA
v_call: TRBV20-1
j_call: TRBJ2-7
clone_size: NA
cdr3_aa: CSAKGQHEQYF
cdr3_nt: TGCAGTGCTAAGGGGCAGCACGAGCAGTACTTC

d_call: NA
v_call: TRBV5-5
j_call: TRBJ2-5
clone_size: NA
cdr3_aa: CASSLVPPGVGQETQYF
cdr3_nt: TGTGCCAGCAGCTTGGTCCCCCCGGGGGTCGGCCAAGAGACCCAGTACTTC

d_call: TRBD2
v_call: TRBV5-6
j_call: TRBJ2-7
clone_size: NA
cdr3_aa: CASSYGGGSPEQYF
cdr3_nt: TGTGCCAGCAGCTATGGCGGGGGGAGCCCCGAGCAGTACTTC

d_call: NA
v_call: TRBV3-1/TRBV3-2
j_call: TRBJ2-1
clone_size: NA
cdr3_aa: CASSLMAAASYEQFF
cdr3_nt: TGTGCCAGCAGCCTTATGGCGGCTGCGTCATATGAGCAGTTCTTC

d_call: NA
v_call: TRBV28
j_call: TRBJ1-6
clone_size: NA
cdr3_aa: CASSFLDSSNSPLHF
cdr3_nt: TGTGCCAGCAGTTTCCTAGACAGCTCGAATTCACCCCTCCACTTT

d_call: NA
v_call: TRBV4-2
j_call: TRBJ1-2
clone_size: NA
cdr3_aa: CASSQEMEGSGGYTF
cdr3_nt: TGTGCCAGCAGCCAAGAGATGGAGGGTTCGGGCGGCTACACCTTC

d_call: NA
v_call: TRBV27
j_call: TRBJ1-2
clone_size: NA
cdr3_aa: CASSLTGGYGYTF
cdr3_nt: TGTGCCAGCAGTTTAACGGGGGGCTATGGCTACACCTTC

d_call: NA
v_call: TRBV28
j_call: TRBJ1-1
clone_size: once
cdr3_aa: CASSLWVTEEAFF
cdr3_nt: TGTGCCAGCAGTTTATGGGTGACAGAGGAAGCTTTCTTT

d_call: TRBD1
v_call: TRBV6-2/TRBV6-3
j_call: TRBJ1-2
clone_size: NA
cdr3_aa: CASSPPRGASRGFGYTF
cdr3_nt: TGTGCCAGCAGCCCTCCCAGGGGGGCCAGTAGGGGTTTTGGCTACACCTTC

d_call: NA
v_call: TRBV5-1
j_call: TRBJ1-2
clone_size: NA
cdr3_aa: CASSLGWDTDRRANYGYTF
cdr3_nt: TGCGCCAGCAGCTTGGGGTGGGACACGGACCGAAGAGCTAACTATGGCTACACCTTC

d_call: NA
v_call: TRBV19
j_call: TRBJ1-1
clone_size: NA
cdr3_aa: CASSTSRGEAFF
cdr3_nt: TGTGCCAGTAGTACGTCTCGGGGTGAAGCTTTCTTT

d_call: NA
v_call: TRBV5-1
j_call: TRBJ2-5
clone_size: once
cdr3_aa: CASSLGFQGGTQYF
cdr3_nt: TGCGCCAGCAGCTTGGGGTTTCAGGGAGGTACCCAGTACTTC

d_call: NA
v_call: TRBV28
j_call: TRBJ1-1
clone_size: few
cdr3_aa: CASSLPGLGNTEAFF
cdr3_nt: TGTGCCAGCAGTTTGCCAGGGCTCGGGAACACTGAAGCTTTCTTT

d_call: TRBD1
v_call: TRBV5-1
j_call: TRBJ2-1
clone_size: once
cdr3_aa: CASREDRGTIYNEQFF
cdr3_nt: TGCGCCAGCCGAGAGGACAGGGGGACTATCTACAATGAGCAGTTCTTC

d_call: NA
v_call: TRBV30
j_call: TRBJ1-6
clone_size: NA
cdr3_aa: CAWSLRAGYNSPLHF
cdr3_nt: TGTGCCTGGAGTCTCAGGGCAGGTTATAATTCACCCCTCCACTTT

d_call: NA
v_call: TRBV7-2
j_call: TRBJ2-7
clone_size: NA
cdr3_aa: CASSLGQLWYEQYF
cdr3_nt: TGTGCCAGCAGCTTAGGACAGCTCTGGTACGAGCAGTACTTC

d_call: TRBD2
v_call: TRBV10-3
j_call: TRBJ2-5
clone_size: NA
cdr3_aa: CAISEASGEETQYF
cdr3_nt: TGTGCCATCAGTGAGGCTAGCGGAGAAGAGACCCAGTACTTC

d_call: TRBD1
v_call: TRBV6-4
j_call: TRBJ1-2
clone_size: NA
cdr3_aa: CASNSPEQGKGYGYTF
cdr3_nt: TGTGCCAGCAATTCCCCGGAACAGGGGAAAGGCTATGGCTACACCTTC

d_call: NA
v_call: TRBV7-8
j_call: TRBJ1-3
clone_size: NA
cdr3_aa: CASSRTTGTGNTIYF
cdr3_nt: TGTGCCAGCAGCCGAACGACAGGAACTGGAAACACCATATATTTT

d_call: NA
v_call: TRBV29-1
j_call: TRBJ1-1
clone_size: NA
cdr3_aa: CSAFYGGDTEAFF
cdr3_nt: TGCAGCGCCTTTTATGGCGGTGACACTGAAGCTTTCTTT

d_call: TRBD2
v_call: TRBV27
j_call: TRBJ2-7
clone_size: once
cdr3_aa: CASSRPGLAVYEQYF
cdr3_nt: TGTGCCAGCAGTCGCCCCGGACTAGCGGTTTACGAGCAGTACTTC

d_call: TRBD1
v_call: TRBV5-1
j_call: TRBJ1-2
clone_size: NA
cdr3_aa: CASSAQGNYGYTF
cdr3_nt: TGCGCCAGCAGCGCACAGGGGAACTATGGCTACACCTTC

d_call: TRBD1
v_call: TRBV5-1
j_call: TRBJ2-7
clone_size: NA
cdr3_aa: CASSLRQGIYEQYF
cdr3_nt: TGCGCCAGCAGCTTGCGACAGGGTATCTACGAGCAGTACTTC

d_call: TRBD2
v_call: TRBV18
j_call: TRBJ2-5
clone_size: NA
cdr3_aa: CASSPWSGEETQYF
cdr3_nt: TGTGCCAGCTCACCATGGAGCGGGGAAGAGACCCAGTACTTC

d_call: TRBD1
v_call: TRBV7-7
j_call: TRBJ2-1
clone_size: NA
cdr3_aa: CASSPDRVTYNEQFF
cdr3_nt: TGTGCCAGCAGCCCGGACAGGGTGACCTACAATGAGCAGTTCTTC

d_call: NA
v_call: TRBV6-1
j_call: TRBJ1-6
clone_size: once
cdr3_aa: CASSEVQDGNSPLHF
cdr3_nt: TGTGCCAGCAGTGAAGTACAAGACGGGAATTCACCCCTCCACTTT

d_call: TRBD1
v_call: TRBV27
j_call: TRBJ2-7
clone_size: NA
cdr3_aa: CASSLSGGEWDRGGEQYF
cdr3_nt: TGTGCCAGCAGTTTATCGGGAGGAGAATGGGACAGGGGAGGCGAGCAGTACTTC

d_call: NA
v_call: TRBV6-1
j_call: TRBJ2-1
clone_size: NA
cdr3_aa: CASSEVEGNEQFF
cdr3_nt: TGTGCCAGCAGTGAAGTGGAGGGCAATGAGCAGTTCTTC

d_call: TRBD1
v_call: TRBV5-1
j_call: TRBJ1-1
clone_size: NA
cdr3_aa: CASSSQGGNTEAFF
cdr3_nt: TGCGCCAGCAGCTCACAGGGGGGGAACACTGAAGCTTTCTTT

d_call: TRBD1
v_call: TRBV29-1
j_call: TRBJ1-2
clone_size: NA
cdr3_aa: CSVGDRGLGGYTF
cdr3_nt: TGCAGCGTTGGGGACAGGGGGCTTGGTGGCTACACCTTC

d_call: TRBD1
v_call: TRBV5-1
j_call: TRBJ1-3
clone_size: NA
cdr3_aa: CASSWTGISGNTIYF
cdr3_nt: TGCGCCAGCAGCTGGACAGGAATCTCTGGAAACACCATATATTTT

d_call: TRBD2
v_call: TRBV7-9
j_call: TRBJ2-7
clone_size: NA
cdr3_aa: CASSLAPVGLAGSYEQYF
cdr3_nt: TGTGCCAGCAGCTTAGCGCCAGTTGGGCTAGCGGGGTCCTACGAGCAGTACTTC

d_call: TRBD1
v_call: TRBV19
j_call: TRBJ2-5
clone_size: NA
cdr3_aa: CASSIPGQGTPETQYF
cdr3_nt: TGTGCCAGTAGTATCCCGGGACAGGGGACCCCAGAGACCCAGTACTTC

d_call: NA
v_call: TRBV6-5
j_call: TRBJ1-5
clone_size: NA
cdr3_aa: CASSYSPGNQPQHF
cdr3_nt: TGTGCCAGCAGTTACTCGCCAGGCAATCAGCCCCAGCATTTT